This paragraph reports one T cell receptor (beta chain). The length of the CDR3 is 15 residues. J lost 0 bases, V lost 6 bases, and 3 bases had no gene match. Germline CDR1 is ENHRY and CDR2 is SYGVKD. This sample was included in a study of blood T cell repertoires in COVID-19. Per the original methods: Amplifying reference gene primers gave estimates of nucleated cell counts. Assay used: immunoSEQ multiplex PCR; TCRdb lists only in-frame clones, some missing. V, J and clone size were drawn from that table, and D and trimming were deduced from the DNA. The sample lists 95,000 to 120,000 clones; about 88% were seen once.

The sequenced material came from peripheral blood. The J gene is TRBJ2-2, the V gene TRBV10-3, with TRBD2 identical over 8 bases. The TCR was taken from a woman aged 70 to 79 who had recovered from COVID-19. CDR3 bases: TGTGCCATCAGGGGACTAGTCTCGAACACCGGGGAGCTGTTTTTT. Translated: CAIRGLVSNTGELFF.